The present T cell receptor (beta chain) was sequenced within a study of blood T cell repertoires in COVID-19. Study-level background: Samples of COVID-19 (acute and convalescent) were obtained from the United States, Italy and Spain. Sources were T cells, B-cell-depleted T cells, or PBMCs; the material itself was cDNA or gDNA.

In the original analysis: The authors estimated nucleated cell counts from reference gene primer amplification. Clones were sequenced by immunoSEQ multiplex PCR, and TCRdb holds only the in-frame ones, with some missing. V and J calls and clone size follow that table, whereas D and trimming were derived from the DNA. Among about 110,000 clones listed, roughly 88% were seen once. This CDR3 contains 15 residues. Trimming pared 3 bases from V and 0 bases from J, leaving 11 bases between. Germline V lookup: CDR1 SGHDN, CDR2 FVKESK. Sequenced input: peripheral blood. The rearrangement uses TRBV14 and TRBJ1-1; no reliable D call. This receptor was identified in a woman in her 70s with acute or convalescent COVID-19. CDR3 amino acids: CASSQQALMNTEAFF. DNA of the CDR3: TGTGCCAGCAGCCAGCAGGCACTCATGAACACTGAAGCTTTCTTT.